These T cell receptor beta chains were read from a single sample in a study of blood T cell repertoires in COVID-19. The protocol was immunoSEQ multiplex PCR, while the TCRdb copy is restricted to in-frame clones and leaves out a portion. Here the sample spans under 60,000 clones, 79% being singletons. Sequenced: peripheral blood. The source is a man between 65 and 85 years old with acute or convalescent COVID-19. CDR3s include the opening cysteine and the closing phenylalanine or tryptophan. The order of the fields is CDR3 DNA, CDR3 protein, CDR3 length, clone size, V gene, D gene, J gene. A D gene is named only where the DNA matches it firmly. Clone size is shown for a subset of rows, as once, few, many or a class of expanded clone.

TGTGCCAGCAGCTTAGGGGCACCGGGAGGACAAGAGACCCAGTACTTC | CASSLGAPGGQETQYF | 16 | - | TRBV7-9 | TRBD2 | TRBJ2-5
TGTGCCAGCAGGGGACAGTTGAACACTGAAGCTTTCTTT | CASRGQLNTEAFF | 13 | once | TRBV28 | TRBD1 | TRBJ1-1
TGTGCCAGCAGTTCTACAGGGGGTGAAGCTTTCTTT | CASSSTGGEAFF | 12 | - | TRBV5-8 | TRBD1 | TRBJ1-1
TGTGCCAGCAGCTTAGGGGCCGGGACTAGCGCGAGGGAGACCCAGTACTTC | CASSLGAGTSARETQYF | 17 | - | TRBV7-9 | TRBD2 | TRBJ2-5
TGTGCCAGCAGCTTAGGGAACAGGGCCTTCACAGATACGCAGTATTTT | CASSLGNRAFTDTQYF | 16 | once | TRBV11-3 | - | TRBJ2-3
TGCAGTGCTAGTGACCGTTTCACCATATATTTT | CSASDRFTIYF | 11 | - | TRBV20-1 | - | TRBJ1-3
TGTGCCAGCAGCAATCGACAGGGTTCGGGTAACTATGGCTACACCTTC | CASSNRQGSGNYGYTF | 16 | few | TRBV11-2 | TRBD1 | TRBJ1-2
TGTGCCAGCAGCGGCCCCGGGACAGCAGGGAAAGAGACCCAGTACTTC | CASSGPGTAGKETQYF | 16 | - | TRBV9 | TRBD1 | TRBJ2-5
TGTGCCAGCTCGTACGATGGGAGGGGCTACACCTTC | CASSYDGRGYTF | 12 | - | TRBV18 | - | TRBJ1-2
TGTGCCAGCAGTGTGGGGGCGGGCCTCTACGAGCAGTACTTC | CASSVGAGLYEQYF | 14 | - | TRBV2 | - | TRBJ2-7
TGTGCCAGTAGTCCTGGTCAGGGGGCGCGCGAAAAACTGTTTTTT | CASSPGQGAREKLFF | 15 | - | TRBV19 | TRBD1 | TRBJ1-4
TGTGCCAGCACCGGGACAGCAAACTATGGCTACACCTTC | CASTGTANYGYTF | 13 | - | TRBV6-6 | TRBD1 | TRBJ1-2
TGTGCCAGCAGTTTGCGGACAGGGGGCCGTGAGACCCAGTACTTC | CASSLRTGGRETQYF | 15 | - | TRBV28 | TRBD1 | TRBJ2-5
TGCGCCAGCAGTGGAACCCGGGGGGGATACGAGCAGTACTTC | CASSGTRGGYEQYF | 14 | once | TRBV10-1 | TRBD2 | TRBJ2-7
TGCGCCAGCAGCCTGACAGGGCCGGAGGGGCCCCAGCATTTT | CASSLTGPEGPQHF | 14 | - | TRBV5-1 | TRBD1 | TRBJ1-5
TGCGCCAGCAGCCAAGAAGGCCGGGGGTCTCTTGATACGCAGTATTTT | CASSQEGRGSLDTQYF | 16 | once | TRBV4-3 | - | TRBJ2-3
TGCGCCAGCAGCTTGGGGGCGGGACAGGCCTCTGGGGCCAACGTCCTGACTTTC | CASSLGAGQASGANVLTF | 18 | - | TRBV5-1 | TRBD1 | TRBJ2-6
TGTGCCAGCAGCGACCGGAGGAGCGGGGAAGAGACCCAGTACTTC | CASSDRRSGEETQYF | 15 | - | TRBV9 | TRBD2 | TRBJ2-5
TGCGCCAGCAGCCAAGAGGTGGGAGGGGGGGCAGAGACCCAGTACTTC | CASSQEVGGGAETQYF | 16 | - | TRBV4-3 | - | TRBJ2-5
TGCAGCTCCCAGGAGCGGGGGGGGACCCAGTACTTC | CSSQERGGTQYF | 12 | - | TRBV29-1 | TRBD2 | TRBJ2-5
TGTGCCAGTAGTATAACACAGGGGATGGGAAGGAATCAGCCCCAGCATTTT | CASSITQGMGRNQPQHF | 17 | few | TRBV19 | TRBD1 | TRBJ1-5
TGTGCCACCAAGACTAGCGGGGGCACAGATACGCAGTATTTT | CATKTSGGTDTQYF | 14 | - | TRBV27 | TRBD2 | TRBJ2-3
TGTGCCAGCAGTGAAAGTCCGGGATCGGGCTACACCTTC | CASSESPGSGYTF | 13 | once | TRBV6-1 | - | TRBJ1-2
TGTGCCAGCAGTCCTAGGGGACTTAGCTATCACGAGCAGTACTTC | CASSPRGLSYHEQYF | 15 | - | TRBV6-5 | - | TRBJ2-7
TGTGCCAGCAGCTCCAAGACTAGCGTTTATACGCAGTATTTT | CASSSKTSVYTQYF | 14 | - | TRBV11-2 | TRBD2 | TRBJ2-3
TGTGCCAGTAGTATATCGGCCCCAGGTAACTACGAGCAGTACTTC | CASSISAPGNYEQYF | 15 | few | TRBV19 | - | TRBJ2-7
TGTGCTAGTGGTTTGGGAACACTAGCGGGAAAAGATACGCAGTATTTT | CASGLGTLAGKDTQYF | 16 | - | TRBV12-5 | TRBD2 | TRBJ2-3
TGCAGCGTTGAAGATGAGGAGTTGTACTCTGGAAACACCATATATTTT | CSVEDEELYSGNTIYF | 16 | - | TRBV29-1 | - | TRBJ1-3
TGTGCCAGTAGTCCGGGAGAAAGAGGTTGGGTATCACCCCTCCACTTT | CASSPGERGWVSPLHF | 16 | - | TRBV19 | - | TRBJ1-6
TGTGCCAGCAGCTCTGGCCCTCTAGCGGGAGGATACAATGAGCAGTTCTTC | CASSSGPLAGGYNEQFF | 17 | - | TRBV7-3 | TRBD2 | TRBJ2-1
TGTGCCACCAGTGTCGGACAGGGACGAGATGAGCAGTTCTTC | CATSVGQGRDEQFF | 14 | - | TRBV24-1 | TRBD1 | TRBJ2-1
TGTGCCAGCACTCTAGCGGGGGGCCCCTACAATGAGCAGTTCTTC | CASTLAGGPYNEQFF | 15 | - | TRBV7-2 | TRBD2 | TRBJ2-1
TGTGCCAGCAGCCCGCGGACAGGGGCGGTCTACGAGCAGTACTTC | CASSPRTGAVYEQYF | 15 | - | TRBV9 | TRBD1 | TRBJ2-7
TGTGCCAGCAGTCTCTCAGGCTACTTT | CASSLSGYF | 9 | - | TRBV27 | - | TRBJ1-6
TGTGCCAGCTCACCACAGCGGGAATACAATGAGCAGTTCTTC | CASSPQREYNEQFF | 14 | - | TRBV18 | TRBD2 | TRBJ2-1
TGTGCCAGCAGTTTAACGGTCGCTGGGGCCAACGTCCTGACTTTC | CASSLTVAGANVLTF | 15 | - | TRBV28 | - | TRBJ2-6
TGTGCCAGCAGCCGACTAGCGGGAGAGTCAAATGAGCAGTTCTTC | CASSRLAGESNEQFF | 15 | - | TRBV7-8 | TRBD2 | TRBJ2-1
TGTGCCAGCAGTTACTCCGAGCGGGGACAGCCCCAGCATTTT | CASSYSERGQPQHF | 14 | few | TRBV6-5 | - | TRBJ1-5
TGTGCCAGCAGTCGGGGACTAGTGGGGGGAGAGACCCAGTACTTC | CASSRGLVGGETQYF | 15 | - | TRBV6-5 | TRBD2 | TRBJ2-5
TGTGCCAGCAGTTTTCGACAGGGGGCTAGGGAGCAGTTCTTC | CASSFRQGAREQFF | 14 | - | TRBV27 | TRBD1 | TRBJ2-1
TGTGCCAGCAGCCCCGGACTAGCGTCGGAGACCCAGTACTTC | CASSPGLASETQYF | 14 | - | TRBV6-5 | TRBD2 | TRBJ2-5
TGCGCCAGCAGCTTACCACTACAGGGGCGAGGAAACACCATATATTTT | CASSLPLQGRGNTIYF | 16 | - | TRBV4-1 | TRBD1 | TRBJ1-3